Listed below are T cell receptor beta chains from one sample, sequenced in a study of control samples from healthy donors and cancer patients. Repertoires were generated with immunoSEQ multiplex PCR, while TCRdb's copy carries only in-frame clones and drops some. The table includes about 130,000 clones, approximately 90% detected once. The sequenced sample was blood. These receptors came from a man aged 35 to 55 in good health. The CDR3 runs from the conserved cysteine through the conserved F or W. The order of the fields is J gene, V gene, clone size, D gene, CDR3 DNA, CDR3 protein. A D gene is named only where the DNA matches it firmly. Some rows have no size entry. The others give once, few or many, or a class for an expanded clone.

TRBJ1-3,TRBV12-3/TRBV12-4,-,-,TGTGCCAGCACCCTCTCTGGAAACACCATATATTTT,CASTLSGNTIYF
TRBJ1-1,TRBV28,-,TRBD1,TGCGCCAGCAGTTCTAGGACAGGGACTTATGTAGGGAACACTGAAGCTTTCTTT,CASSSRTGTYVGNTEAFF
TRBJ1-2,TRBV3-1/TRBV3-2,-,-,TGTGCCAGCAGCCAAGCATTTAGGGATGGCTACACCTTC,CASSQAFRDGYTF
TRBJ1-1,TRBV7-3,-,-,TGTGCCAGCAGCTTAACCCCAATTATCGGGGGAGCTGAAGCTTTCTTT,CASSLTPIIGGAEAFF
TRBJ1-1,TRBV7-2,once,-,TGTGCCAGCCGCTTCGGCTTAGGTCTCGGAGCTTTCTTT,CASRFGLGLGAFF
TRBJ2-1,TRBV18,-,-,TGTGCCAGCTCACCCAACGTCCAGATGGGCGATGAGCAGTTCTTC,CASSPNVQMGDEQFF
TRBJ1-6,TRBV7-7,few,TRBD1,TGTGCTAGCAGCCCAACGACAGGGAGGGATAATTCACCCCTCCACTTT,CASSPTTGRDNSPLHF
TRBJ1-1,TRBV19,-,TRBD1,TGTGCCAGTACAATAGGGGGGACAGGCAACATGAACACTGAAGCTTTCTTT,CASTIGGTGNMNTEAFF
TRBJ1-3,TRBV4-1,-,-,TGCGCCAGCAGCCCAGGGACGGAGGACACCATATATTTT,CASSPGTEDTIYF
TRBJ1-3,TRBV2,-,-,TGTGCCAGCAGTGCGGGCAGGGCGGGAAACACCATATATTTT,CASSAGRAGNTIYF
TRBJ1-1,TRBV15,-,-,TGTGCCACCAGCAGAGATTGGAACACTGAAGCTTTCTTT,CATSRDWNTEAFF
TRBJ2-3,TRBV10-2,-,-,TGCGCCAGCAAATTGGGGGACACAGATACGCAGTATTTT,CASKLGDTDTQYF
TRBJ2-1,TRBV5-4,once,TRBD2,TGTGCCAGCAGCATGAAGCGGGGGGGGGCCTACAATGAGCAGTTCTTC,CASSMKRGGAYNEQFF
TRBJ1-1,TRBV5-1,-,TRBD1,TGCGCCAGCAGCTCACAGGGGGATAACACTGAAGCTTTCTTT,CASSSQGDNTEAFF
TRBJ2-3,TRBV9,-,-,TGTGCCAGCAGCTCCCCGACAGATACGCAGTATTTT,CASSSPTDTQYF
TRBJ2-3,TRBV20-1,-,-,TGCAGTGCTAGTTCGAGGGCCAAAAAGGGGACAGATACGCAGTATTTT,CSASSRAKKGTDTQYF
TRBJ1-4,TRBV6-5,-,-,TGTGCCAGCAGTTACCTGAGTGGCAGGGAAAAACTGTTTTTT,CASSYLSGREKLFF
TRBJ1-6,TRBV5-6,-,-,TGTGCCAGCAGCTTGATTGCAGGGGATTCACCCCTCCACTTT,CASSLIAGDSPLHF
TRBJ2-2,TRBV18,-,TRBD2,TGTGCCAGCTCACCGCGCCCTCCAGCGGGGGGCACCCCGAACACCGGGGAGCTGTTTTTT,CASSPRPPAGGTPNTGELFF
TRBJ2-2,TRBV5-1,-,TRBD2,TGCGCCAGCAGCCCACTAGCGACAACCGGGGAGCTGTTTTTT,CASSPLATTGELFF
TRBJ2-2,TRBV7-9,-,-,TGTGCCAGCAGCTTTCCCGGGGGTGCCGGGGAGCTGTTTTTT,CASSFPGGAGELFF
TRBJ1-2,TRBV4-1,few,-,TGCGCCAGCAGCCAAGATTCAGGCTACACCTTC,CASSQDSGYTF